This TCR beta chain comes out of a study of radiotherapy plus CTLA-4 blockade in lung cancer. Ipilimumab-mediated CTLA-4 blockade plus focal radiation was given to patients having chemo-refractory metastatic non-small-cell lung cancer. Notes on this clone: Its antigen is currently unknown.

Germline lookup yields CDR1 SGHTA and CDR2 FQGNSA. The length of the CDR3 is 14 residues. The ends were cut back, 1 base at V and 12 bases at J, with 17 bases in the middle. This table comes from immunoSEQ multiplex PCR, and its TCRdb copy is limited to in-frame clones, with some not included. The sample lists fewer than 65,000 clones, about three quarters occurring once. General study results and limits: Once radiotherapy plus ipilimumab had been given, TCR clones derived from tumor expanded in blood. Dynamics of early blood T cell clones, together with interferon-beta, were reportedly the best predictors of response.

The origin of this receptor is a human donor with non-small cell lung cancer whose response to radiotherapy plus ipilimumab could not be evaluated. V is TRBV7-2 and J is TRBJ2-3; a weak D match, TRBD1 (5 bases). Material: peripheral blood, obtained from a patient treated with radiotherapy plus ipilimumab. In nucleotides, the CDR3 is TGTGCCAGCAGCTTAGAGGTTGGGGCCGATATACAGTATTTT. Translated, it gives CASSLEVGADIQYF.